What follows is one T cell receptor beta chain and its context. This clonotype was counted at least ten times. This receptor's antigen is unknown. No base quality information exists; no much larger clone differs at one position. Ends trimmed: V by 7 bases, J by 7 bases; bases unmatched to a gene: 14. The CDR3 runs 15 residues from the cysteine to the phenylalanine. Only the CDR3 DNA stays, 45 bases, in frame from base 1. According to the study, the label for this sample's treatment or condition signals: live attenuated yellow fever vaccine strain. At every blood-draw timepoint, two biological replicates of bulk PBMCs were collected. PBMCs were isolated from peripheral blood using a standard Ficoll-Paque protocol. TriZol was used to extract RNA from bulk PBMCs, CD4 and CD8 fractions, and dextramer-positive and dextramer-negative fractions. The sample was run on an Illumina NovaSeq 6000. TCR cDNA was synthesized by 5'RACE template switching, which introduced a universal primer site and unique molecular identifiers. Priming of cDNA synthesis was performed from both the TCR alpha and TCR beta constant segments. Libraries were amplified in two PCR steps, with sample barcodes and sequencing adapters added in the second step. Sequencing of libraries was performed on Illumina HiSeq 2500 (2x100 bp) or NovaSeq (2x150 bp). In the paper's pipeline: Demultiplexing of reads and collapsing into UMI consensus sequences were performed with MIGEC, and V(D)J alignment was carried out with MiXCR. Vaccine-responding clonotypes were identified with edgeR using replicate PBMC samples, with FDR below 0.01 and a log2 fold change above 5 up to day 15 being required. CD4 or CD8 identity was assigned to each bulk clonotype according to whether the clonotype was present at higher abundance in the sequenced CD4 repertoire or the sequenced CD8 repertoire. TCRdb ran its own pipeline on the public reads, namely fastp trimming at Q25 and MiXCR clone calling, and kept in-frame beta chains. Each CDR3 protein gets just one entry, which takes the most common genes and DNA from the rows behind it. The V and J calls and clone size are TCRdb's, not the authors'. The sample table shows 350,000 to 550,000 distinct CDR3 sequences, and around 19% are seen once. About a sixth of the sample is taken by the ten largest.

The sample belongs to a study of T cells after yellow fever vaccination (dated 2019 in TCRdb). Study-wide context: The SMART-Seq v4 Ultra Low Input RNA kit was used to prepare libraries from fractions with low cell numbers. Two healthy male donors made up the cohort, one aged 18 to 30 years and the other aged 30 to 40 years. Blood samples were taken at several timepoints before and after primary and secondary immunization, and bulk PBMC replicates and cell subsets were isolated. To track T-cell clones before and after primary and booster YFV17D yellow fever vaccination, bulk TCR alpha and beta repertoires were sequenced longitudinally.

What the work shows at the level of the full study, not this receptor alone: Computational filtering was required because FACS-sorted repertoires could contain abundant contaminating clonotypes from the bulk population. The secondary T-cell response was found to be weaker but faster than the primary response, with a peak reached on day 5 rather than on day 15. Most clones expanded after primary vaccination were re-detected after the booster (96% of CD4 and 88% of CD8), suggesting broad memory maintenance. A small share of clonotypes occurred in both CD4 and CD8 compartments, likely arising from convergent recombination. Only two donors were included in the study, so the extent to which the findings can be generalized is limited.

The TCR originated in a man younger than 35 who received the YFV17D yellow fever vaccine. The source was PBMCs, collected before the yellow fever booster vaccination. The chain was built from TRBV12-3 or TRBV12-4 and TRBJ1-1; the central 8 bases match TRBD1. The CDR3 amino acid sequence is: CASTRPGQGENEAFF. At the DNA level, the sequence is TGTGCCAGCACCAGGCCCGGACAGGGTGAAAATGAAGCTTTCTTT.